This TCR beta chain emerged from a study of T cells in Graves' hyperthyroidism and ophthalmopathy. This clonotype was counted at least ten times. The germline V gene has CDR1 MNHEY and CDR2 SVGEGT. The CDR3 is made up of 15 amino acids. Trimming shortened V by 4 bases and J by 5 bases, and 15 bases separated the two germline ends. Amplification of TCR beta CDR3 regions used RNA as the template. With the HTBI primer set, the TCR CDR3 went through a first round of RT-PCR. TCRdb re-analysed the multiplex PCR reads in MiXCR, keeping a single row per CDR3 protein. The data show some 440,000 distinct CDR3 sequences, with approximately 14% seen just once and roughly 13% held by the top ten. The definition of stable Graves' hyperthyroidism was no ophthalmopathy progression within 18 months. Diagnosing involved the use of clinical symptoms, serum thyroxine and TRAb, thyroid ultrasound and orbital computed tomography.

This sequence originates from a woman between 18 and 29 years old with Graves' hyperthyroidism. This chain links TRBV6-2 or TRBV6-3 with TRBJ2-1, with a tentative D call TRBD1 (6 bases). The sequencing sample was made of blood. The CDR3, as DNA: TGTGCCAGCAGTTCCCCACAGGGTGCGGACAATGAGCAGTTCTTC. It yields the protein CASSSPQGADNEQFF.